This T cell receptor beta chain came from a study of T cells after somatic rescue of genetic block. CDR3 length: 14 residues. The germline gives CDR1 MNHEY, CDR2 SVGAGI. The germline V and J ends were trimmed by 0 bases and 4 bases, with 6 bases remaining between them. The repertoire was sequenced with immunoSEQ multiplex PCR; TCRdb's copy has only in-frame clones and lacks some. The sample consists of fewer than 150,000 clones, 90% to 95% of them appearing once. The sequence was obtained from a woman under 30. V gene TRBV6-5 combines with J gene TRBJ1-4; D remains unclear. The specimen was peripheral blood mononuclear cells (PBMCs). CDR3 bases: TGTGCCAGCAGTTACTCTACCCTTAATGAAAAACTGTTTTTT. This gives the protein CASSYSTLNEKLFF.